This T cell receptor (beta chain) was sequenced in a study of T cell responses to AZD1222 COVID-19 vaccine. Of note for this clone: Its antigen is currently unknown.

This CDR3 region has 13 residues. Germline V lookup: CDR1 SGHRS, CDR2 YFSETQ. V was shortened by 0 bases and J by 6 bases, with 6 bases between the two germline ends. Produced via immunoSEQ multiplex PCR; TCRdb's table is partial and in-frame only. This table has 100,000 or so clones, 75% to 95% appearing once. Study conclusions and caveats: Unmutated variant regions reportedly attract nearly half of all spike-specific TCRs.

The source material was peripheral blood, sampled on day 0 of AZD1222 vaccination. The genes are TRBV5-1 and TRBJ1-4; a possible D gene is TRBD1 (6 bases). This sequence originates from an adult in good health. The CDR3, as DNA: TGCGCCAGCAGCTTGGGACAGGATGAAAAACTGTTTTTT. This codes for CASSLGQDEKLFF. Looking up the rest from reference TRBV5-1 and TRBJ1-4 gives the full variable domain: KAGVTQTPRYLIKTRGQQVTLSCSPISGHRSVSWYQQTPGQGLQFLFEYFSETQRNKGNFPGRFSGRQFSNSRSEMNVSTLELGDSALYLCASSLGQDEKLFFGSGTQLSVL.